A selection of T cell receptor beta chains follows, all from one sample in a study of blood T cell repertoires in COVID-19. Generated by immunoSEQ multiplex PCR, the TCRdb table keeps only in-frame clones and is missing some. The top ten clones hold 6.3% of a sample with around 300,000 clones, 70% to 90% of them seen once. Sequences were obtained from peripheral blood. The source is a woman between 45 and 60 years old with COVID-19, enrolled during active disease. Each CDR3 is given without its conserved first and last residue.

cdr3_aa v_call
ATSDSQGGHGYT TRBV24-1
ASCSRGGQTETQY TRBV19
ASSDGSSGRDTDTQY TRBV10-1
ASSQGHLYEQY TRBV4-2
ASSPQVVRSGRAEQY TRBV18
ASKTGSYEQY TRBV27
ASKPVGQSQETQY TRBV11-3
ASSTVDTQY TRBV28
ASSLVAGVGETQY TRBV7-9
ASSHRFQGTYNEQF TRBV4-1
ASSLDGQGLNEQY TRBV5-1
ASRGSRQGNRGYGYT TRBV9
ASIKNRVLQETQY TRBV3-1/TRBV3-2
ASSARLSSYEQY TRBV2
ASSLAQANTEAF TRBV28
ASSWLAEINEQF TRBV3-1/TRBV3-2
ASSNPRGQGGTDTQY TRBV19
ASSGQGRGEAF TRBV19
ASSDLRQGGTQY TRBV2
ASSEGRTYNEQF TRBV6-1
ASSPGLAGDTQY TRBV9
ASSFGLAADTQY TRBV5-4
ASTPGQGIYEQY TRBV19
ASSFYSNQPQH TRBV27